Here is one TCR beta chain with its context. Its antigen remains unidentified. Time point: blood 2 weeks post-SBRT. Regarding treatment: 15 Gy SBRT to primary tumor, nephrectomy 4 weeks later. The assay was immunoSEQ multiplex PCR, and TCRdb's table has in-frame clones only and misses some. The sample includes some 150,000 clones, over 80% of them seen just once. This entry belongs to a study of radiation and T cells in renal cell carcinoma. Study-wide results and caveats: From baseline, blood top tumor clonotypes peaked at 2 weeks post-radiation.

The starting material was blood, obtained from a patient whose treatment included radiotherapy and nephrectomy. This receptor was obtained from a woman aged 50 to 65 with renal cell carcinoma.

The CDR3 spells CASSAGYGYTF. Here the CDR3 DNA reads TGTGCCAGCAGCGCAGGCTATGGCTACACCTTC. The chain has TRBV7-8 and TRBJ1-2; D is unresolved. From germline, CDR1 is SGHVS and CDR2 FQNEAQ. This CDR3 has 11 amino acids. V lost 5 bases, J lost 4 bases, and 5 bases lay in between.